The rows below give T cell receptor beta chains drawn from one sample of a study of OX40 agonist ivuxolimab in advanced cancers. Sequencing used immunoSEQ multiplex PCR; TCRdb keeps in-frame clones, though not all of them. This sample has some 46,000 clones, with 89% found just once. This specimen was CD4+ or CD8+ T cells sorted from blood, taken in a trial of the OX40 agonist ivuxolimab. These receptors all stem from an adult with an advanced solid tumor such as melanoma, head and neck, liver or kidney cancer. The CDR3 runs from the conserved cysteine through the conserved F or W. Each record gives: D gene, V gene, clone size, J gene, CDR3 DNA, CDR3 protein. D genes are given only for firm matches. The size of a clone is reported for some rows only, either as once, few or many, or as a class for expanded clones.

>NA|TRBV25-1|NA|TRBJ2-1
TGTGCCAGCAGTAGTCTTAGCTCCTACAATGAGCAGTTCTTC
CASSSLSSYNEQFF
>TRBD2|TRBV10-3|NA|TRBJ2-2
TGTGCCATCAGTGAGTCGTCTAGCGGGGGGGCCCTCACCGGGGAGCTGTTTTTT
CAISESSSGGALTGELFF
>TRBD2|TRBV9|once|TRBJ2-3
TGTGCCAGCAGCGGAGGGACTGGACTAGGGTTTGGAGATACGCAGTATTTT
CASSGGTGLGFGDTQYF
>TRBD2|TRBV7-3|NA|TRBJ2-3
TGTGCCAGCAGCTCCTTAGCGGGAGGGGGCCGGGATACGCAGTATTTT
CASSSLAGGGRDTQYF
>NA|TRBV9|NA|TRBJ1-4
TGTGCCAGCAGCGTAGGACAGACCGCAACTAATGAAAAACTGTTTTTT
CASSVGQTATNEKLFF
>TRBD1|TRBV5-1|NA|TRBJ1-1
TGCGCCAGCAGCTTTACAGGGGCCGAGAACACTGAAGCTTTCTTT
CASSFTGAENTEAFF
>NA|TRBV6-5|NA|TRBJ2-1
TGTGCCAGCAGTTACACCAGGGGTGGAAATGAGCAGTTCTTC
CASSYTRGGNEQFF
>NA|TRBV27|NA|TRBJ2-1
TGTGCCAGCAGTTTTTTCGGGACGGGAGCCTACAATGAGCAGTTCTTC
CASSFFGTGAYNEQFF
>TRBD2|TRBV2|NA|TRBJ2-3
TGTGCCAGCTGGGGTATTCGGGACAGCCACCAAGCGGGAGGGGTGGATACGCAGTATTTT
CASWGIRDSHQAGGVDTQYF
>TRBD2|TRBV7-6|NA|TRBJ2-1
TGTGCCAGCAGCCCTTCTAGCGGGAGGGACTACAATGAGCAGTTCTTC
CASSPSSGRDYNEQFF
>TRBD2|TRBV10-3|NA|TRBJ2-3
TGTGCCATCAGGGGGGAGTGGCGGGAGAAACCAGATACGCAGTATTTT
CAIRGEWREKPDTQYF
>TRBD1|TRBV9|NA|TRBJ1-2
TGTGCCAGCAGCGGGACCAGACAGGGGGCTGGCTACACCTTC
CASSGTRQGAGYTF
>NA|TRBV27|NA|TRBJ1-5
TGTGCCAGCAGACTAATCGGGGGGAATCAGCCCCAGCATTTT
CASRLIGGNQPQHF
>NA|TRBV13|NA|TRBJ1-2
TGTGCCAGCAGCTTAGTTACCAGTTTGGAGGGCTACACCTTC
CASSLVTSLEGYTF
>NA|TRBV7-9|NA|TRBJ2-7
TGTGCCAGCAGCTTTGAAACCTTCTCCTACGAGCAGTACTTC
CASSFETFSYEQYF
>NA|TRBV27|NA|TRBJ2-7
TGTGCCAGCAGTCCTATGGGCTACGAGCAGTACTTC
CASSPMGYEQYF
>NA|TRBV19|NA|TRBJ1-4
TGTGCCAGTAGTCCCCCTAGCTGGGCAAACAATGAAAAACTGTTTTTT
CASSPPSWANNEKLFF
>NA|TRBV4-3|medium-sized|TRBJ2-7
TGCGCCAGCAGCCAAGATACGGGAATTACCTACGAGCAGTACTTC
CASSQDTGITYEQYF
>NA|TRBV6-5|few|TRBJ1-2
TGTGCCAGCAGTTCCCCCGGGAGGTCCTATGGCTACACCTTC
CASSSPGRSYGYTF
>NA|TRBV9|once|TRBJ2-7
TGTGCCAGCAGCGTAGACGAGGATCCCTCCTACGAGCAGTACTTC
CASSVDEDPSYEQYF
>NA|TRBV27|NA|TRBJ1-4
TGTGCCAGCAGCGGGACACAAACTAATGAAAAACTGTTTTTT
CASSGTQTNEKLFF
>TRBD2|TRBV28|NA|TRBJ2-7
TGTGCCAGCAGTAGGACTAGCGGAACAACCTACGAGCAGTACTTC
CASSRTSGTTYEQYF
>NA|TRBV29-1|NA|TRBJ2-7
TGCAGCGTTGAGGGGGGGCCGGGACTACCGAGCTCCTACGAGCAGTACTTC
CSVEGGPGLPSSYEQYF
>NA|TRBV29-1|NA|TRBJ2-1
TGCAGCGTTGAGTCCTCAGGGTGGGGGTCCGGCAATGAGCAGTTCTTC
CSVESSGWGSGNEQFF
>NA|TRBV19|NA|TRBJ2-2
TGTGCCAGTAGTGAGGCCGGGGAGCTGTTTTTT
CASSEAGELFF
>TRBD1|TRBV11-2|NA|TRBJ2-3
TGTGCCAGCAGCCCCCGGACAGGGTTGGGACCAGATACGCAGTATTTT
CASSPRTGLGPDTQYF
>NA|TRBV7-2|NA|TRBJ2-7
TGTGCCAGCAGCTTCCCTGGATACGAGCAGTACTTC
CASSFPGYEQYF
>TRBD1|TRBV7-8|few|TRBJ2-7
TGTGCCAGCAGTACCCCGGGACAGGGGACCTACGAGCAGTACTTC
CASSTPGQGTYEQYF
>NA|TRBV6-6|NA|TRBJ1-5
TGTGCCAGCAGTTATCTCGACAATCAGCCCCAGCATTTT
CASSYLDNQPQHF
>TRBD1|TRBV4-2|NA|TRBJ1-5
TGTGCCAGCAGTCAGGAGGACAGGATGAATCAGCCCCAGCATTTT
CASSQEDRMNQPQHF
>NA|TRBV6-5|NA|TRBJ1-1
TGTGCCAGCAGTTACTCTCTGGGGGGGACTGAAGCTTTCTTT
CASSYSLGGTEAFF
>NA|TRBV6-4|few|TRBJ2-1
TGTGCCAGCAGTGACTCAGGAGGGGAGGTCTACAATGAGCAGTTCTTC
CASSDSGGEVYNEQFF
>NA|TRBV20-1|NA|TRBJ2-1
TGCAGTGCTAGAGATGTCACTGAGCAGTTCTTC
CSARDVTEQFF
>NA|TRBV14|NA|TRBJ1-3
TGTGCCAGCAGCCAAGATCCTGACTCTGGAAACACCATATATTTT
CASSQDPDSGNTIYF
>NA|TRBV30|NA|TRBJ1-4
TGTGCCTGGAGTGGAGGTCTGTTTAATGAAAAACTGTTTTTT
CAWSGGLFNEKLFF
>TRBD1|TRBV5-8|NA|TRBJ2-1
TGTGCCAGCAGTTACGACAGGGGCAATGAGCAGTTCTTC
CASSYDRGNEQFF